The sequence of this T cell receptor beta chain was determined in a study of blood T cell repertoires in COVID-19. Study-wide context: PBMCs, B-cell-depleted T cells, or T cells provided the cDNA or gDNA that made up the material.

Seattle cases were enrolled at active infection and followed longitudinally. Per the original data handling: Reference gene primers were amplified, and this amplification served to estimate nucleated cell counts. TCRdb keeps only in-frame clones here, not all; method: immunoSEQ multiplex PCR. V and J calls and clone size come straight from that table; D and trimming were deduced from the DNA. The table lists about 260,000 clones, 88% of them singletons. This clonotype was obtained from a woman in her 30s with COVID-19, enrolled during active disease. Sequencing was done on a sample of peripheral blood.

The DNA of the CDR3 is TGTGCCAGCAGTACGGTGTACACTGAAGCTTTCTTT. Translation gives CASSTVYTEAFF. This chain uses TRBV11-2 with TRBJ1-1; no clear D. This CDR3 comprises 12 residues. CDR1 is SGHAT, CDR2 FQNNGV, per germline. Trimming stripped 6 bases from V and 3 bases from J, with 8 bases between.